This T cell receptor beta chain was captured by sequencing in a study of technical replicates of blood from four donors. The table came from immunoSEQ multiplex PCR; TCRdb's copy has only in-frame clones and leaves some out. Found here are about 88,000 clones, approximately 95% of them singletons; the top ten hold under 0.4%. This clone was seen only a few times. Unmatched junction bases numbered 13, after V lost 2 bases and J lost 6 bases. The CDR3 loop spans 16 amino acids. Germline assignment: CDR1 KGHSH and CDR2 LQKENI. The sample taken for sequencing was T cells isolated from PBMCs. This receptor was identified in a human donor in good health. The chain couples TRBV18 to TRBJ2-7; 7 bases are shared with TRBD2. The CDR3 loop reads CASSPGLRGRFGEQYF. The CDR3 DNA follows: TGTGCCAGCTCACCAGGGCTGCGCGGGAGATTTGGCGAGCAGTACTTC.